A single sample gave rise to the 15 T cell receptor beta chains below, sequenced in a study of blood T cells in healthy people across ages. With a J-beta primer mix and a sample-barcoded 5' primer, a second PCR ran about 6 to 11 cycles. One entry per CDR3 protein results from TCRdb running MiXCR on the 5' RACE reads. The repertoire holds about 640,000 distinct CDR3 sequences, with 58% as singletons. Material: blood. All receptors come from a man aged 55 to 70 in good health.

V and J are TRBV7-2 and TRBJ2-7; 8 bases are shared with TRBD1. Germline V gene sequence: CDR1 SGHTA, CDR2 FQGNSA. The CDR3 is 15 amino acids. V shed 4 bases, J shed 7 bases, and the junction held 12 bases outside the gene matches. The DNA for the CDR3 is TGTGCCAGCAGCTCAGGACAGGGTGCCTACAATGAGCAGTACTTC. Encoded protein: CASSSGQGAYNEQYF. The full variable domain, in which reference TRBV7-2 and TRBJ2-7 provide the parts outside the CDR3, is GAGVSQSPSNKVTEKGKDVELRCDPISGHTALYWYRQSLGQGLEFLIYFQGNSAPDKSGLPSDRFSAERTGGSVSTLTIQRTQQEDSAVYLCASSSGQGAYNEQYFGPGTRLTVT.

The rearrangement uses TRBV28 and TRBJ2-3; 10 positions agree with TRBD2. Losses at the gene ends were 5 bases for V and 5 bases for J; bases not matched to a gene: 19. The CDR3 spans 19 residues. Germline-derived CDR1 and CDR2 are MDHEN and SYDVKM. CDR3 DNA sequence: TGTGCCAGCAGTCCCCCCGCCCTAACTAGCGGGGTGTCAATAGATACGCAGTATTTT. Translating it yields CASSPPALTSGVSIDTQYF. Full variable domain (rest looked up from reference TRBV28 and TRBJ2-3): DVKVTQSSRYLVKRTGEKVFLECVQDMDHENMFWYRQDPGLGLRLIYFSYDVKMKEKGDIPEGYSVSREKKERFSLILESASTNQTSMYLCASSPPALTSGVSIDTQYFGPGTRLTVL.

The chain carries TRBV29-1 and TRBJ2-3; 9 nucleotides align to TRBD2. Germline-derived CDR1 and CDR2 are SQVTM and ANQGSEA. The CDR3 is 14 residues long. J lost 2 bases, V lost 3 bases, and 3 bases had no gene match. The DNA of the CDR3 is TGCAGCGTTGATTCTAGCGGGGACACAGATACGCAGTATTTT. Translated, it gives CSVDSSGDTDTQYF.

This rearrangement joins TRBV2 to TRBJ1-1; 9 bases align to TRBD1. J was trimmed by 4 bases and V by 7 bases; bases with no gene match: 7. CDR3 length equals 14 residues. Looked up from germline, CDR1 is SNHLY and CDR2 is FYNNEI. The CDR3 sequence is CASIVQGAGTEAFF. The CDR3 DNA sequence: TGTGCCAGCATCGTACAGGGGGCGGGCACTGAAGCTTTCTTT. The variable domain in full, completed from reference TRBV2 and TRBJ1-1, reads EPEVTQTPSHQVTQMGQEVILRCVPISNHLYFYWYRQILGQKVEFLVSFYNNEISEKSEIFDDQFSVERPDGSNFTLKIRSTKLEDSAMYFCASIVQGAGTEAFFGQGTRLTVV.

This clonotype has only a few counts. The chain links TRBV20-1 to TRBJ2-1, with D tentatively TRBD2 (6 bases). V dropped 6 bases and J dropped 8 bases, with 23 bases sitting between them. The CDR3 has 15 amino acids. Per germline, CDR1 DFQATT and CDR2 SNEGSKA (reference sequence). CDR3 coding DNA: TGCAGTGCACGATCGCGACTAGAGCCTCCCGATGAGCAGTTCTTC. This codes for CSARSRLEPPDEQFF.

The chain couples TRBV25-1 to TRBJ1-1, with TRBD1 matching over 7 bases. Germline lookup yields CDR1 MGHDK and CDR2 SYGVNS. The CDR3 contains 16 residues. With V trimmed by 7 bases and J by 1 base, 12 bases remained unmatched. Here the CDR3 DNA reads TGTGCCAGCATAAGGAACAGGGGCGATCCGAACACTGAAGCTTTCTTT. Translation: CASIRNRGDPNTEAFF.

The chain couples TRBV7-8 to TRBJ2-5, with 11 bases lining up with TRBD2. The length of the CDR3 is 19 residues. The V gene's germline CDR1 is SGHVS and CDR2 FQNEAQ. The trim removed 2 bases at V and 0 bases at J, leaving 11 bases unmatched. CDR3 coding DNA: TGTGCCAGCAGCTTACCCCACCTGTCACTAGCGGGGGACCAAGAGACCCAGTACTTC. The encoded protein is CASSLPHLSLAGDQETQYF.

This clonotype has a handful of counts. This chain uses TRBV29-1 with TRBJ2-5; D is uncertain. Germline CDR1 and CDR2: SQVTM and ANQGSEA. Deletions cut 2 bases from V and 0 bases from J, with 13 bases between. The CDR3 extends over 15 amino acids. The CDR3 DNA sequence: TGCAGCGTTGAAACGTTCGACACGTACCAAGAGACCCAGTACTTC. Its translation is CSVETFDTYQETQYF. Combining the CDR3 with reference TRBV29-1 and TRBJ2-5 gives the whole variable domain SAVISQKPSRDICQRGTSLTIQCQVDSQVTMMFWYRQQPGQSLTLIATANQGSEATYESGFVIDKFPISRPNLTFSTLTVSNMSPEDSSIYLCSVETFDTYQETQYFGPGTRLLVL.

The CDR3 spells CATTTGMGNQPQHF. The CDR3 nucleotides read TGTGCCACCACCACAGGGATGGGAAATCAGCCCCAGCATTTT. V is TRBV10-3 and J is TRBJ1-5; tentative D call: TRBD1 (6 bases). V dropped 10 bases and J dropped 4 bases, with 17 bases sitting between them. The CDR3 loop spans 14 amino acids. The germline CDR1 and CDR2 sequences are ENHRY and SYGVKD.

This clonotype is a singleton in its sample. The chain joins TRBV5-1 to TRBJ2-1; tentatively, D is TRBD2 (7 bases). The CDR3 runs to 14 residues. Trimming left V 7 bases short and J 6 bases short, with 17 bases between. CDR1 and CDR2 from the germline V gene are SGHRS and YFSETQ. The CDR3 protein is CASLRGPGSNEQFF. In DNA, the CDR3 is TGCGCCAGCCTGCGGGGGCCAGGGTCCAATGAGCAGTTCTTC. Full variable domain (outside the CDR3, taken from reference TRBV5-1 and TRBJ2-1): KAGVTQTPRYLIKTRGQQVTLSCSPISGHRSVSWYQQTPGQGLQFLFEYFSETQRNKGNFPGRFSGRQFSNSRSEMNVSTLELGDSALYLCASLRGPGSNEQFFGPGTRLTVL.

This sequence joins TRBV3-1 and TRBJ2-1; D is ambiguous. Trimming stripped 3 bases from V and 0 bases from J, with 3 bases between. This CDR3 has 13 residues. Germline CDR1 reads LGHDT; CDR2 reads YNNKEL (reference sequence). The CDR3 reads CASSHRSYNEQFF. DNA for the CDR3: TGTGCCAGCAGCCACCGCTCCTACAATGAGCAGTTCTTC.

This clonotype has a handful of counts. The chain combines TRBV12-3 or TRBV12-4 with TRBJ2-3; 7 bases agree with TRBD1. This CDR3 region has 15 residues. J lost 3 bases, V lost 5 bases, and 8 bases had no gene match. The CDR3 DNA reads TGTGCCAGCAGTAAGACAGGGTTGTGGACAGATACGCAGTATTTT. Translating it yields CASSKTGLWTDTQYF.

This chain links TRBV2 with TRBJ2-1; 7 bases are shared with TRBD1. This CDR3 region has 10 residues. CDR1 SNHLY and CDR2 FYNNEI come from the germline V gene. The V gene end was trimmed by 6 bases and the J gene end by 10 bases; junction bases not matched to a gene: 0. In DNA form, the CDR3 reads TGTGCCAGCAGGACAGGGGAGCAGTTCTTC. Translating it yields CASRTGEQFF.

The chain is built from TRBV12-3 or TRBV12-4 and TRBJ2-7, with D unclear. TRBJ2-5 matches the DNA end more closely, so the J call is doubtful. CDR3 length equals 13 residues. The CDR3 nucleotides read TGTGCCAGCAGTTTAGGGAAAGGAGAGACCCAGTACTTC. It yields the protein CASSLGKGETQYF.

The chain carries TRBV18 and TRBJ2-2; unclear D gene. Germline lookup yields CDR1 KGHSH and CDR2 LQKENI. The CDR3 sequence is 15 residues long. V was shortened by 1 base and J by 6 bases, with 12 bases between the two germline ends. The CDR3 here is CASSPQGPQAGELFF. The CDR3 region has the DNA TGTGCCAGCTCACCACAAGGGCCCCAGGCCGGGGAGCTGTTTTTT.